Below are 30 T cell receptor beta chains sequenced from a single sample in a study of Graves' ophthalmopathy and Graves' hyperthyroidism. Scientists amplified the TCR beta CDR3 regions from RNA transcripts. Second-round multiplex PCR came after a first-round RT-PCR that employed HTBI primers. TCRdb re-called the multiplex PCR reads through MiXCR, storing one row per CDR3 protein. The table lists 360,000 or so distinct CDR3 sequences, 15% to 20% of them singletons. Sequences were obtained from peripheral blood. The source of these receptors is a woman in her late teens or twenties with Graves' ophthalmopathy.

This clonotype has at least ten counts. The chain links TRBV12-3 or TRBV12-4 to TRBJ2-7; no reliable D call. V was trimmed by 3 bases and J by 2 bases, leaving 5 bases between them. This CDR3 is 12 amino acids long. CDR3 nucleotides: TGTGCCAGCAGTTTTAGCCCCTACGAGCAGTACTTC. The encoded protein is CASSFSPYEQYF.

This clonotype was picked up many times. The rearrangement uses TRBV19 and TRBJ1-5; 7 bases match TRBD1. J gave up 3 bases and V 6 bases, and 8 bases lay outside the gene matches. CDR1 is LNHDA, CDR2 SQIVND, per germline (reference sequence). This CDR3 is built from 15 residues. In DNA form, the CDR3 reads TGTGCCAGTAGAACCGTGGACAGGTTCAATCAGCCCCAGCATTTT. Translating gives CASRTVDRFNQPQHF. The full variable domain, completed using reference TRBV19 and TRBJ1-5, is DGGITQSPKYLFRKEGQNVTLSCEQNLNHDAMYWYRQDPGQGLRLIYYSQIVNDFQKGDIAEGYSVSREKKESFPLTVTSAQKNPTAFYLCASRTVDRFNQPQHFGDGTRLSIL.

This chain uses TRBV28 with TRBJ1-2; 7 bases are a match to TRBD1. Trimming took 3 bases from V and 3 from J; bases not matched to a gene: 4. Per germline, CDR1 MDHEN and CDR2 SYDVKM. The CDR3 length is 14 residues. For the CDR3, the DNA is TGTGCCAGCAGTTTTGACAGGGTCGACTATGGCTACACCTTC. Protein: CASSFDRVDYGYTF.

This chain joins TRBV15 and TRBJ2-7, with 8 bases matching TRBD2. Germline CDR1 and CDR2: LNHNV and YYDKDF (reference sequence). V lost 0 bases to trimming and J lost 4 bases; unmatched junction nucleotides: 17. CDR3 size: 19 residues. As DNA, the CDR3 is TGTGCCACCAGCAGAGATACGAGACGGCAGGGACTAGAGTGGTACGAGCAGTACTTC. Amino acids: CATSRDTRRQGLEWYEQYF. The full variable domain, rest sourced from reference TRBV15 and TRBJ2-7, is DAMVIQNPRYQVTQFGKPVTLSCSQTLNHNVMYWYQQKSSQAPKLLFHYYDKDFNNEADTPDNFQSRRPNTSFCFLDIRSPGLGDTAMYLCATSRDTRRQGLEWYEQYFGPGTRLTVT.

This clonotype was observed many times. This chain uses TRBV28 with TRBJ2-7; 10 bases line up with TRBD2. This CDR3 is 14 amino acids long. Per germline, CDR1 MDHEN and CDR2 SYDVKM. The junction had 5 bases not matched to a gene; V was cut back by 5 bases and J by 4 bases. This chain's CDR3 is CASSPSGSVYEQYF. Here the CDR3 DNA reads TGTGCCAGCAGTCCTAGCGGGAGTGTTTACGAGCAGTACTTC. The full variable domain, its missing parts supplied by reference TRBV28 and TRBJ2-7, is DVKVTQSSRYLVKRTGEKVFLECVQDMDHENMFWYRQDPGLGLRLIYFSYDVKMKEKGDIPEGYSVSREKKERFSLILESASTNQTSMYLCASSPSGSVYEQYFGPGTRLTVT.

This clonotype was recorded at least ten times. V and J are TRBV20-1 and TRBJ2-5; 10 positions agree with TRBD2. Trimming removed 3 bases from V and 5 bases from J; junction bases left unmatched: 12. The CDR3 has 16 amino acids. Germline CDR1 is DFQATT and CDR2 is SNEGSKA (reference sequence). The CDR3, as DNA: TGCAGTGCTAGCAAGGTAGCGGGAGGCTCCCGGGAGACCCAGTACTTC. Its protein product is CSASKVAGGSRETQYF.

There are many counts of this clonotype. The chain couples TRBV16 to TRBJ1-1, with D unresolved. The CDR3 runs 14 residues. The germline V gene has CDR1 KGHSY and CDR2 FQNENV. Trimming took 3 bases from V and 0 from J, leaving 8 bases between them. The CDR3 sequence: CASSQTALNTEAFF. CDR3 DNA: TGTGCCAGCAGCCAGACCGCCCTGAACACTGAAGCTTTCTTT.

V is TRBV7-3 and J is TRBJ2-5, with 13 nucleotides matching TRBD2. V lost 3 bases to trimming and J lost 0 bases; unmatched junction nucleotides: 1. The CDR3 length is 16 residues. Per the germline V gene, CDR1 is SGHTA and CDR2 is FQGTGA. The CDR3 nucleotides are TGTGCCAGCAGCTTGACTAGCGGGGGGTACCAAGAGACCCAGTACTTC. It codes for CASSLTSGGYQETQYF.

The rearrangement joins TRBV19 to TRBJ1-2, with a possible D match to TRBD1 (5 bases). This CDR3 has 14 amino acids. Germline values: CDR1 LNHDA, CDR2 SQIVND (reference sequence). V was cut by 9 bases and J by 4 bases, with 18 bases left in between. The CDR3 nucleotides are TGTGCCAGCCTAGAGCGAGGGGCTTTCTATGGCTACACCTTC. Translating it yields CASLERGAFYGYTF.

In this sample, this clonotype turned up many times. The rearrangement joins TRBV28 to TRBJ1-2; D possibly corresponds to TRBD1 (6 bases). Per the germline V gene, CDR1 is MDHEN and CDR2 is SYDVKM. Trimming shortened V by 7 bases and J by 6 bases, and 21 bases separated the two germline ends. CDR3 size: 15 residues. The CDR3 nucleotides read TGTGCCAGCACCATACCAGGCACAGGGTACGATGGCTACACCTTC. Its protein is CASTIPGTGYDGYTF.

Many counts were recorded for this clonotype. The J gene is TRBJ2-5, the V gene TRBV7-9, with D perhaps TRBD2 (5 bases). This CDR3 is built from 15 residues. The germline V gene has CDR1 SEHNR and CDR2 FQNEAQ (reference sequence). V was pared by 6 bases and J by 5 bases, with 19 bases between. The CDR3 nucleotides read TGTGCCAGCAGTTCACCCGGGATCGCGCGGGAGACCCAGTACTTC. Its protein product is CASSSPGIARETQYF. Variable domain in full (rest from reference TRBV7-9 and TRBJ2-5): DTGVSQNPRHKITKRGQNVTFRCDPISEHNRLYWYRQTLGQGPEFLTYFQNEAQLEKSRLLSDRFSAERPKGSFSTLEIQRTEQGDSAMYLCASSSPGIARETQYFGPGTRLLVL.

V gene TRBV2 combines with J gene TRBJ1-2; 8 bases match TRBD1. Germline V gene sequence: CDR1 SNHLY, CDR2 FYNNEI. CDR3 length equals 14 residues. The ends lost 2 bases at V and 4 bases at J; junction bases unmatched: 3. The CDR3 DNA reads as TGTGCCAGCAGTGAACAGGGGGCGTCCTATGGCTACACCTTC. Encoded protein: CASSEQGASYGYTF.

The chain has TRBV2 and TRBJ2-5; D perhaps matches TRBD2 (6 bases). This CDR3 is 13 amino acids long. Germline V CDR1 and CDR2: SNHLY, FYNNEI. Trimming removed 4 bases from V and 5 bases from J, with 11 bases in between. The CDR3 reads CASSAWRGETQYF. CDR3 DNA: TGTGCCAGCAGTGCTTGGAGGGGTGAGACCCAGTACTTC.

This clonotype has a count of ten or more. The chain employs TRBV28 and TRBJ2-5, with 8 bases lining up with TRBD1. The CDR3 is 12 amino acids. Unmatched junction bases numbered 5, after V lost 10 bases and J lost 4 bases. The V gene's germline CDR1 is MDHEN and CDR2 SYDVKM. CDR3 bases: TGTGCCACACGACAGGGGCTAGAGACCCAGTACTTC. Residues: CATRQGLETQYF.

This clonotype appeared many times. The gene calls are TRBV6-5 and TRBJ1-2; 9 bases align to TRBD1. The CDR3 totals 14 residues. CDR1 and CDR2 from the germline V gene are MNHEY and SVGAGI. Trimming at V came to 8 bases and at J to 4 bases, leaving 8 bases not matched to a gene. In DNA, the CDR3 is TGTGCCAGCGGGTCCGGGACAGGGCTCTATGGCTACACCTTC. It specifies CASGSGTGLYGYTF.

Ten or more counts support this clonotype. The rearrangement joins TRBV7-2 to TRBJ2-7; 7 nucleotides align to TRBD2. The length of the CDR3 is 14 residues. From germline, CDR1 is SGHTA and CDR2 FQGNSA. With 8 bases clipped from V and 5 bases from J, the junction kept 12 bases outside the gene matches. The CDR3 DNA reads TGTGCCAGCCAGCTAGGAGCGGGGAGTGACGAGCAGTACTTC. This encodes CASQLGAGSDEQYF.

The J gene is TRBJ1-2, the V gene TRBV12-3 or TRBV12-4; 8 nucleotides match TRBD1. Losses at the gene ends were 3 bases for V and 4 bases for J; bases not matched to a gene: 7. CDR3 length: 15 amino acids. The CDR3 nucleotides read TGTGCCAGCAGTTTCGGACAGGGCAATGTCTATGGCTACACCTTC. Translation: CASSFGQGNVYGYTF.

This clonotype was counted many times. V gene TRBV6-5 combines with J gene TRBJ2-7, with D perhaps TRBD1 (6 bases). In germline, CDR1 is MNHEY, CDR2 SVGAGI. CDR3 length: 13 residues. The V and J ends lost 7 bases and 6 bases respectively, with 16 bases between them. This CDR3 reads CASNPDRTGEQYF. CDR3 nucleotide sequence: TGTGCCAGCAACCCGGACAGAACGGGCGAGCAGTACTTC.

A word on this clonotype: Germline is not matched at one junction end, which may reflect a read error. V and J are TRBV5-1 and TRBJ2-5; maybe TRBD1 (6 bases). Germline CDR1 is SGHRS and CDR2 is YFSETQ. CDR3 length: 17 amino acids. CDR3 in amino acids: CAGSFPRGQGPTPAQYF. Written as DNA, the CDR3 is TGCGCCGGCAGCTTCCCCCGAGGGCAGGGGCCGACCCCAGCCCAGTACTTC.

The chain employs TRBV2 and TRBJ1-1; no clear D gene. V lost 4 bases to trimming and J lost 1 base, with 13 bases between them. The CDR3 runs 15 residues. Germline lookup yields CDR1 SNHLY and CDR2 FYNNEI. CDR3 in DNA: TGTGCCAGCAGTGTTGGGGAGAATAGGAACACTGAAGCTTTCTTT. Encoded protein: CASSVGENRNTEAFF.

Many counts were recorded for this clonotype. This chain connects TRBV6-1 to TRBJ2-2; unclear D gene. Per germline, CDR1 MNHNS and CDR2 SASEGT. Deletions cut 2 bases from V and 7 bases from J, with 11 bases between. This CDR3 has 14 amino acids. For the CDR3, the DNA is TGTGCCAGCAGTGAACTCCCGGGTGTCGGGGAGCTGTTTTTT. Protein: CASSELPGVGELFF.

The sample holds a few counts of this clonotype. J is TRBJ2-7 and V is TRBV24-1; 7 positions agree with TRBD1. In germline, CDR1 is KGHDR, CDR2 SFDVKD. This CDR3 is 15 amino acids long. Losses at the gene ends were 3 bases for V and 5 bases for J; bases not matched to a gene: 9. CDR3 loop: CATSDPRQGNDEQYF. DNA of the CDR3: TGTGCCACCAGTGATCCCCGACAGGGTAATGACGAGCAGTACTTC.

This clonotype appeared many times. CDR3 nucleotides: TGCGCCAGCAGCCAAGTTTGGGAGACCCAGTACTTC. Translation gives CASSQVWETQYF. The V and J genes are TRBV4-1 and TRBJ2-5; D not resolved. Trimming cost V 1 base and J 5 bases, with 5 bases left between them. Germline CDR1 MGHRA, CDR2 YSYEKL. CDR3 length equals 12 residues.

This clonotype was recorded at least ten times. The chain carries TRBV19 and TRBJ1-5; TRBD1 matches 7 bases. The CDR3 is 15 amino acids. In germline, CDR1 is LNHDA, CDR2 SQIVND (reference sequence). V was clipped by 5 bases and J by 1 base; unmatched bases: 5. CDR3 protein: CASSGGTASNQPQHF. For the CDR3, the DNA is TGTGCCAGTAGTGGCGGGACAGCAAGCAATCAGCCCCAGCATTTT.

The CDR3 sequence is CASSDWSSGDYEQYF. DNA for the CDR3: TGTGCCAGCAGTGATTGGTCTAGCGGGGATTACGAGCAGTACTTC. J is TRBJ2-7 and V is TRBV6-1; TRBD2 agrees at 9 bases. This CDR3 is built from 15 residues. J gave up 4 bases and V 3 bases, and 7 bases lay outside the gene matches. Germline CDR1 is MNHNS and CDR2 is SASEGT.

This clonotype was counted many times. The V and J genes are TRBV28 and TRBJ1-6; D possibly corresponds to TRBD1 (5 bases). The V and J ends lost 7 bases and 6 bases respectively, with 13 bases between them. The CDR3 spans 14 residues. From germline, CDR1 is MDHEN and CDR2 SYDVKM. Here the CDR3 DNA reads TGTGCCAGCACTTGGATAGGGGCTAATTCACCCCTCCACTTT. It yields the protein CASTWIGANSPLHF.

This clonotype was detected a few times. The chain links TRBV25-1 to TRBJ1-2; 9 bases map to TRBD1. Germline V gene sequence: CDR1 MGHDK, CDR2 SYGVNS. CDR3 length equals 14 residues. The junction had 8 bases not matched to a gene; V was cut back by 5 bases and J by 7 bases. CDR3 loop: CASSSTQGAIGYTF. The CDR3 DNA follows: TGTGCCAGCAGTTCCACACAGGGGGCGATTGGCTACACCTTC.

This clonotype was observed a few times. The CDR3 spells CASSLSTGEAGANVLTF. Here the CDR3 DNA reads TGTGCCAGCAGTCTTTCTACAGGGGAGGCTGGGGCCAACGTCCTGACTTTC. The chain uses TRBV6-1 and TRBJ2-6; a possible D gene is TRBD1 (7 bases). Per the germline V gene, CDR1 is MNHNS and CDR2 is SASEGT. This CDR3 is 17 amino acids long. V was cut by 5 bases and J by 2 bases, with 16 bases left in between.

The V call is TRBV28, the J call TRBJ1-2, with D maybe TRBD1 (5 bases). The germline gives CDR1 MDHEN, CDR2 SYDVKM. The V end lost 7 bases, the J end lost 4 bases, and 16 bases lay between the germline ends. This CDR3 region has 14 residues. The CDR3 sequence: CASISGQVGYGYTF. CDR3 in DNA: TGTGCCAGCATCTCGGGGCAAGTAGGCTATGGCTACACCTTC.

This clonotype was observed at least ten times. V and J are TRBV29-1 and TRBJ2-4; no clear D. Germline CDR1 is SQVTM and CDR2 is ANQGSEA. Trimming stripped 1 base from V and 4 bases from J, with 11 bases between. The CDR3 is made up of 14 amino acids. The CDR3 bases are TGCAGCGTTGAAGGAACAGCTTCGAAAAACATTCAGTACTTC. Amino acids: CSVEGTASKNIQYF.